These T cell receptor beta chains were read from a single sample in a study of blood T cell repertoires in COVID-19. Measured with immunoSEQ multiplex PCR; TCRdb has only the in-frame clones, and not every one. The table lists about 260,000 clones, approximately 85% of them singletons. Sequenced input: PBMCs or T cells enriched from blood (not recorded which). These receptors were taken from a woman aged 50 to 60 who had recovered from COVID-19. CDR3s include the opening cysteine and the closing phenylalanine or tryptophan. D genes are given only for firm matches. Rows give clone size only sometimes, using once, few, many, or a class for an expanded clone.

-,TRBJ1-1,TRBV5-1,-,CASSYTVTNTEAFF,TGCGCCAGCAGCTACACCGTGACAAACACTGAAGCTTTCTTT
-,TRBJ1-1,TRBV6-8,-,CASSYGDNEGGTEAFF,TGTGCCAGCAGTTATGGCGACAACGAGGGAGGCACTGAAGCTTTCTTT
-,TRBJ2-1,TRBV30,TRBD2,CAWKWGTTGNEQFF,TGTGCCTGGAAATGGGGGACTACGGGGAATGAGCAGTTCTTC
-,TRBJ2-3,TRBV10-1,-,CASSESGLGRGPREVDTQYF,TGCGCCAGCAGTGAGTCGGGTCTAGGCCGAGGTCCCAGAGAGGTGGATACGCAGTATTTT
-,TRBJ2-3,TRBV7-2,-,CASSLTYQSTDTQYF,TGTGCCAGCAGCTTAACCTATCAAAGCACAGATACGCAGTATTTT
-,TRBJ1-5,TRBV6-5,-,CASSYLARNQPQHF,TGTGCCAGCAGTTATCTAGCGAGGAATCAGCCCCAGCATTTT
-,TRBJ1-5,TRBV28,-,CASTSGRVSNQPQHF,TGTGCCAGCACCTCTGGGAGGGTGAGCAATCAGCCCCAGCATTTT
once,TRBJ2-3,TRBV7-9,TRBD2,CASSPGLAGVGTQYF,TGTGCCAGCAGTCCCGGACTAGCGGGAGTGGGTACGCAGTATTTT
few,TRBJ1-6,TRBV6-6,TRBD1,CASHEGQYNSPLHF,TGTGCCAGCCACGAGGGACAGTATAATTCACCCCTCCACTTT
once,TRBJ1-1,TRBV9,-,CASSAPPLGGTEAFF,TGTGCCAGCAGTGCCCCCCCTCTGGGAGGCACTGAAGCTTTCTTT